This section outlines one T cell receptor beta chain sequence together with its context. Its antigen remains unidentified. Measured with immunoSEQ multiplex PCR; TCRdb has only the in-frame clones, and not every one. The data show tens of thousands of clones, more than 85% seen once. The data are from a study of OX40 agonist ivuxolimab in advanced cancers. Whole-study results and caveats: The investigators did not determine what antigen specificity the expanded peripheral T cells had.

If patients had autoimmune disease history or systemic immunosuppression, they were excluded. The V end lost 1 base, the J end lost 3 bases, and 10 bases lay between the germline ends. Germline V gene sequence: CDR1 SGHTA, CDR2 FQGNSA. The CDR3 sequence is 15 residues long. This TCR derives from an adult with an advanced solid tumor such as melanoma, head and neck, liver or kidney cancer. Sequenced here: CD4+ or CD8+ T cells sorted from blood, sampled in a trial of the OX40 agonist ivuxolimab. The chain employs TRBV7-2 and TRBJ2-1; D is possibly TRBD1 or TRBD2 (5 bases each). CDR3 protein: CASSLGDGFYNEQFF. For the CDR3, the DNA is TGTGCCAGCAGCTTAGGGGACGGATTCTACAATGAGCAGTTCTTC.